These T cell receptor beta chains were read from a single sample in a study of T cell responses to AZD1222 COVID-19 vaccine. Libraries were prepared by immunoSEQ multiplex PCR; TCRdb keeps only in-frame clonotypes and omits some of them. Among fewer than 250,000 clones, about 92% were seen once, and the ten largest hold roughly 1%. The sequences come from peripheral blood, collected on day 0 of MenACWY control vaccination. The origin of the receptors is an adult in good health. Both conserved end residues are part of each CDR3. Fields, in order: J gene, clone size, D gene, V gene, CDR3 protein, CDR3 DNA. The D gene is left open where the match is weak. Some rows mark clone size as missing; the rest say once, few, many or name a class of expanded clone.

>TRBJ1-4|NA|NA|TRBV7-2
CASSPNFGDEKLFF
TGTGCCAGCAGCCCCAATTTTGGGGATGAAAAACTGTTTTTT
>TRBJ2-5|once|TRBD2|TRBV7-2
CASRSRWAVGGGAQETQYF
TGTGCCAGCAGATCCCGGTGGGCCGTCGGCGGGGGGGCCCAAGAGACCCAGTACTTC
>TRBJ1-5|NA|NA|TRBV19
CASGGLLNQPQHF
TGTGCCAGCGGAGGCCTGCTCAATCAGCCCCAGCATTTT
>TRBJ2-2|NA|NA|TRBV3-1/TRBV3-2
CASSQGFQGSGAGGELFF
TGTGCCAGCAGCCAAGGTTTTCAAGGATCGGGGGCTGGCGGGGAGCTGTTTTTT
>TRBJ2-5|NA|NA|TRBV7-6
CASSLGVRSGQETQYF
TGTGCCAGCAGCTTAGGCGTTCGGAGCGGCCAGGAGACCCAGTACTTC
>TRBJ1-2|NA|NA|TRBV6-2/TRBV6-3
CASSHPGNLNYGYTF
TGTGCCAGCAGTCACCCCGGGAACCTCAACTATGGCTACACCTTC
>TRBJ1-2|NA|NA|TRBV11-2
CASSFSDRPGYTF
TGTGCCAGCAGCTTTTCCGACAGGCCGGGCTACACCTTC
>TRBJ2-1|NA|TRBD2|TRBV6-5
CASRVPSGGNNEQFF
TGTGCCAGCAGGGTCCCTAGCGGAGGAAACAATGAGCAGTTCTTC
>TRBJ1-1|NA|NA|TRBV7-9
CASRTGDLRAFF
TGTGCCAGCCGTACGGGGGATCTGCGCGCTTTCTTT
>TRBJ2-7|NA|NA|TRBV29-1
CSVETPGYDSYEQYF
TGCAGCGTTGAAACACCGGGCTATGACTCCTACGAGCAGTACTTC
>TRBJ1-4|once|NA|TRBV25-1
CASTPRRGPNEKLFF
TGTGCCAGCACCCCCCGGCGGGGTCCTAATGAAAAACTGTTTTTT
>TRBJ1-4|NA|TRBD1|TRBV4-2
CASSQAGTGVEKLFF
TGTGCCAGCAGCCAAGCCGGGACAGGGGTCGAAAAACTGTTTTTT
>TRBJ2-1|NA|TRBD2|TRBV7-2
CASSAQGGTSGYNEQFF
TGTGCCAGCAGCGCGCAAGGTGGGACTAGCGGTTACAATGAGCAGTTCTTC
>TRBJ2-5|NA|TRBD2|TRBV6-5
CASLGSGGGETQYF
TGTGCCAGCCTGGGCTCGGGGGGAGGGGAGACCCAGTACTTC
>TRBJ2-7|once|NA|TRBV12-5
CASGPPGHGTYEQYF
TGTGCTAGTGGTCCTCCGGGACACGGGACCTACGAGCAGTACTTC
>TRBJ2-2|NA|NA|TRBV28
CASSLSRGELFF
TGTGCCAGCAGTTTATCTAGAGGGGAGCTGTTTTTT
>TRBJ1-2|NA|NA|TRBV11-2
CASRDLRGPTNYGYTF
TGTGCCAGCAGGGACCTGAGGGGCCCTACAAACTATGGCTACACCTTC
>TRBJ1-4|NA|NA|TRBV6-2/TRBV6-3
CASSYRSRPSTNEKLFF
TGTGCCAGCAGTTACAGGTCGAGACCCTCAACTAATGAAAAACTGTTTTTT
>TRBJ2-3|NA|TRBD2|TRBV2
CASRGRASGDTQYF
TGTGCCAGCAGAGGGAGGGCTAGCGGGGATACGCAGTATTTT
>TRBJ1-1|NA|NA|TRBV7-9
CASSQTGATEAFF
TGTGCCAGCAGCCAGACGGGGGCGACTGAAGCTTTCTTT
>TRBJ2-2|NA|TRBD2|TRBV19
CASSIYGLAGGESGELFF
TGTGCCAGTAGTATTTACGGACTAGCGGGGGGCGAATCCGGGGAGCTGTTTTTT
>TRBJ1-2|NA|TRBD1|TRBV5-6
CASSRDRGRQGDYGYTF
TGTGCCAGCAGCCGGGACAGGGGGCGCCAAGGGGACTATGGCTACACCTTC
>TRBJ2-1|NA|TRBD2|TRBV7-2
CASSNSGGLIGEQFF
TGTGCCAGCAGCAATAGCGGGGGATTGATTGGGGAGCAGTTCTTC
>TRBJ1-2|NA|NA|TRBV6-5
CASSSTETYGYTF
TGTGCCAGCAGCTCCACAGAGACCTATGGCTACACCTTC
>TRBJ1-4|few|NA|TRBV30
CAWSERTNEKLFF
TGTGCCTGGAGTGAGAGGACTAATGAAAAACTGTTTTTT
>TRBJ2-1|NA|NA|TRBV14
CASSLFGGRRGAVNEQFF
TGTGCCAGCAGCCTATTTGGGGGCCGCCGGGGGGCCGTCAATGAGCAGTTCTTC
>TRBJ1-2|NA|TRBD1|TRBV5-4
CASSLVRTGGEDGYTF
TGTGCCAGCAGCTTGGTAAGGACAGGGGGCGAGGATGGCTACACCTTC
>TRBJ1-2|NA|NA|TRBV6-6
CASSSPTRQGYTF
TGTGCCAGCAGTTCCCCCACCCGTCAAGGCTACACCTTC
>TRBJ1-1|NA|NA|TRBV21-1
CASSKVPTRLETEAFF
TGTGCCAGCAGCAAAGTCCCGACCCGCCTGGAGACTGAAGCTTTCTTT
>TRBJ2-1|NA|TRBD1|TRBV9
CASSRVGTALNEQFF
TGTGCCAGCAGCAGAGTTGGGACAGCCCTCAATGAGCAGTTCTTC
>TRBJ1-2|NA|NA|TRBV4-1
CASSQATAYGYTF
TGCGCCAGCAGCCAAGCCACGGCCTATGGCTACACCTTC
>TRBJ1-1|once|NA|TRBV6-6
CASSYASRNTEAFF
TGTGCCAGCAGTTACGCTTCCAGAAACACTGAAGCTTTCTTT
>TRBJ1-5|NA|NA|TRBV6-2/TRBV6-3
CASSYSGGRNQPQHF
TGTGCCAGCAGTTACTCGGGGGGGAGGAATCAGCCCCAGCATTTT
>TRBJ1-1|NA|TRBD1|TRBV10-3
CAISGAGGSTEAFF
TGTGCCATCAGTGGGGCAGGGGGCAGTACTGAAGCTTTCTTT
>TRBJ1-1|NA|NA|TRBV5-6
CASSSLVGEAFF
TGTGCCAGCTCATCTCTTGTAGGTGAAGCTTTCTTT
>TRBJ2-1|NA|NA|TRBV11-2
CASSPRLESSYNEQFF
TGTGCCAGCAGCCCCCGGTTAGAGAGCTCCTACAATGAGCAGTTCTTC
>TRBJ1-2|NA|NA|TRBV7-2
CASTSTGYGYTF
TGTGCCAGCACCTCAACAGGGTACGGCTACACCTTC
>TRBJ2-1|NA|NA|TRBV14
CASSQERGKPLHYNEQFF
TGTGCCAGCAGCCAAGAAAGGGGAAAGCCTCTCCACTACAATGAGCAGTTCTTC
>TRBJ1-1|NA|NA|TRBV6-5
CASRRDGGNTEAFF
TGTGCCAGCAGGCGCGACGGGGGGAACACTGAAGCTTTCTTT
>TRBJ1-1|NA|NA|TRBV7-9
CASSSPLSTEAFF
TGTGCCAGCAGCTCACCCTTAAGCACTGAAGCTTTCTTT
>TRBJ2-1|NA|TRBD2|TRBV10-1
CASSESGRGQFF
TGCGCCAGCAGTGAGTCGGGGAGGGGGCAGTTCTTC
>TRBJ2-1|NA|TRBD2|TRBV9
CASSGGLRGREQFF
TGTGCCAGCAGCGGGGGACTACGTGGCAGGGAGCAGTTCTTC